This TCR beta chain derives from a study of cytomegalovirus exposure and HLA in healthy donors. Looking at the study overall: For the roughly 370 genotyped donors, 80% to 90% fell within the Caucasian-associated ancestry cluster.

Remarks on this clone: Its target is unknown.

The study's findings and limits: The investigators catalogued some 160 TCR beta chains as cytomegalovirus-associated. Through in vitro validation, three CMV-associated chains were shown to be specific for CMV antigens.

V was pared by 3 bases and J by 2 bases, with 15 bases between. Germline loops: CDR1 SGDLS, CDR2 YYNGEE. CDR3 length: 16 amino acids. PCR was performed using 60 Vbeta and 13 Jbeta primers. The protocol was immunoSEQ multiplex PCR, while the TCRdb copy is restricted to in-frame clones and leaves out a portion. The sample yields under 200,000 clones, roughly 80% seen once. The sequenced sample consisted of PBMCs. The V and J genes are TRBV9 and TRBJ1-3; possible D gene TRBD1, 5 bases. The TCR sequence derives from a human donor in good health. Here the CDR3 reads CASSDTEGDPGNTIYF. CDR3 sequence (DNA): TGTGCCAGCAGCGACACCGAAGGGGATCCTGGAAACACCATATATTTT.